This passage covers 18 T cell receptor beta chains from one sample sequenced in a study of T cells in Graves' hyperthyroidism and ophthalmopathy (dated by TCRdb to the late 2010s). Receptor libraries were prepared by multiplex PCR. Sequencing used an Illumina HiSeq 2000. TCR beta CDR3 regions were amplified from RNA transcripts. A first-round RT-PCR of the TCR CDR3 used the HTBI primer set with the Qiagen OneStep RT-PCR kit. TCRdb passed the public sequencing reads through fastp at Q25 and MiXCR, retaining productive beta sequences. Rows merge per CDR3 protein into single entries with the most common DNA and genes. This sample comprises approximately 720,000 distinct CDR3 sequences, roughly 20% of them detected only once. Of the sample, around 15% falls within the top ten clones. The sample taken for sequencing was blood. Source of these receptors: a woman in her fifties or sixties with Graves' hyperthyroidism that later progressed to Graves' ophthalmopathy.

The CDR3 spells CASSLQGLSTDTQYF. CDR3 DNA: TGTGCCAGTAGCCTCCAGGGTCTCAGCACAGATACGCAGTATTTT. This chain joins TRBV19 and TRBJ2-3; D is perhaps TRBD1 (5 bases). The CDR3 runs 15 residues. CDR1 is LNHDA, CDR2 SQIVND, per germline (reference sequence). The V and J ends lost 6 bases and 0 bases respectively, with 13 bases between them.

This clonotype was seen more than once but under ten times. V and J are TRBV6-1 and TRBJ2-4; D assignment may be TRBD1 or TRBD2 (6 bases each). Per the germline V gene, CDR1 is MNHNS and CDR2 is SASEGT. Trimming shortened V by 6 bases and J by 4 bases, and 13 bases separated the two germline ends. This CDR3 has 14 residues. The CDR3 DNA follows: TGTGCCAGCAGATCCACAGGGACTAAAAACATTCAGTACTTC. Translating gives CASRSTGTKNIQYF.

This clonotype came up many times. The chain links TRBV6-1 to TRBJ1-6, with D unclear. Trimming cost V 5 bases and J 7 bases, with 12 bases left between them. CDR1 MNHNS and CDR2 SASEGT come from the germline V gene. The CDR3 extends over 14 amino acids. The DNA of the CDR3 is TGTGCCAGCAGTTCCCCCCTAGGGAATTCACCCCTCCACTTT. The encoded protein is CASSSPLGNSPLHF.

Many counts were recorded for this clonotype. The rearrangement uses TRBV30 and TRBJ1-4; D call uncertain. Trimming left V 4 bases short and J 5 bases short, with 11 bases between. Germline values: CDR1 GTSNPN, CDR2 SVGIG (reference sequence). The CDR3 length is 13 residues. Here the CDR3 reads CAWNLAGNEKLFF. The CDR3 coding sequence is TGTGCCTGGAATCTTGCTGGGAATGAAAAACTGTTTTTT.

The chain joins TRBV6-2 or TRBV6-3 to TRBJ2-1; 11 positions agree with TRBD2. The CDR3 consists of 17 residues. Germline CDR1 and CDR2: MNHEY and SVGEGT. The trim removed 6 bases at V and 0 bases at J, leaving 7 bases unmatched. The CDR3 DNA reads TGTGCCAGCAGCCCGGGACTAGCGGCTCCCTCCTACAATGAGCAGTTCTTC. Protein sequence: CASSPGLAAPSYNEQFF.

This clonotype has a count of ten or more. This chain uses TRBV12-3 or TRBV12-4 with TRBJ2-1; 16 nucleotides match TRBD2. The CDR3 loop spans 17 amino acids. J was trimmed by 8 bases and V by 3 bases; bases with no gene match: 7. The chain's CDR3 is CASSFSVGTSGGDEQFF. CDR3 DNA: TGTGCCAGCAGTTTTTCCGTGGGGACTAGCGGGGGGGATGAGCAGTTCTTC.

Only a few counts were recorded for this clonotype. In DNA, the CDR3 is TGTGCCAGCAGCAGGGACAGGGGGCTGGATACGCAGTATTTT. Its translation: CASSRDRGLDTQYF. The chain links TRBV3-1 to TRBJ2-3; the match to TRBD1 covers 12 bases. The CDR3 consists of 14 residues. V shed 5 bases and J 6 bases; nucleotides not matched to a gene: 3. CDR1 is LGHDT and CDR2 is YNNKEL in the germline V gene (reference sequence).

As regards this clonotype: With a much larger clone just one base away, this may be a read error. The V and J genes are TRBV20-1 and TRBJ1-1, with TRBD1 as a possible D gene (5 bases). Trimming removed 1 base at V and 1 base at J, with 7 bases between. This CDR3 spans 13 amino acids. Germline CDR1 reads DFQATT; CDR2 reads SNEGSKA (reference sequence). DNA for the CDR3: TGCAGTGCTAGAGTTACAGGGAACACTGAAGCTTTCTTT. It encodes CSARVTGNTEAFF.

This clonotype showed up many times. This chain connects TRBV6-5 to TRBJ1-6; 7 bases match TRBD1. CDR1 is MNHEY and CDR2 is SVGAGI in the germline V gene. Trimming removed 0 bases from V and 8 bases from J; junction bases left unmatched: 7. This CDR3 contains 16 residues. The CDR3 spells CASSYSKGTADSPLHF. The CDR3 region has the DNA TGTGCCAGCAGTTACTCGAAGGGGACAGCAGATTCACCCCTCCACTTT.

This clonotype was seen a handful of times. The chain uses TRBV20-1 and TRBJ2-3; 11 bases align to TRBD1. Germline values: CDR1 DFQATT, CDR2 SNEGSKA (reference sequence). The CDR3 extends over 14 amino acids. Trimming cost V 6 bases and J 5 bases; bases outside gene matches: 7. CDR3 in amino acids: CSATDRGQVDTQYF. CDR3 DNA sequence: TGCAGTGCGACGGACAGGGGGCAGGTAGATACGCAGTATTTT.

This clonotype showed up just a few times. This chain joins TRBV6-2 or TRBV6-3 and TRBJ1-5; D not certain. V dropped 4 bases and J dropped 4 bases, with 8 bases sitting between them. The CDR3 covers 13 residues. In germline, CDR1 is MNHEY, CDR2 SVGEGT. The CDR3: CASSFSRNQPQHF. The CDR3 nucleotides are TGTGCCAGCAGTTTTAGTAGGAATCAGCCCCAGCATTTT.

The chain is built from TRBV9 and TRBJ2-2, with 8 bases identical to TRBD2. Unmatched junction bases numbered 7, after V lost 6 bases and J lost 3 bases. Germline CDR1 is SGDLS and CDR2 is YYNGEE. The CDR3 is 15 residues long. CDR3 residues: CASTPGGHDTGELFF. The CDR3 bases are TGTGCCAGCACCCCGGGGGGGCATGACACCGGGGAGCTGTTTTTT.

This clonotype was detected many times. This chain uses TRBV20-1 with TRBJ2-2, with 8 bases fitting TRBD2. This CDR3 contains 16 residues. Per the germline V gene, CDR1 is DFQATT and CDR2 is SNEGSKA (reference sequence). V gave up 2 bases and J gave up 2 bases; unmatched junction bases: 7. The CDR3 DNA follows: TGCAGTGCTAGACCTTCTAGCGGGCGTAACACCGGGGAGCTGTTTTTT. It specifies CSARPSSGRNTGELFF.

This clonotype was counted ten times or more. This chain connects TRBV18 to TRBJ2-1; 7 nucleotides line up with TRBD1. Germline V gene lookup returns CDR1 KGHSH and CDR2 LQKENI. The CDR3 covers 16 residues. V lost 2 bases to trimming and J lost 5 bases; unmatched junction nucleotides: 9. The CDR3 DNA sequence: TGTGCCAGCTCACCATCTATTCCACAGGGGCACAATGAGCAGTTCTTC. It codes for CASSPSIPQGHNEQFF.

This clonotype was counted many times. The chain has TRBV30 and TRBJ1-5; D not resolved. The germline V gene encodes CDR1 GTSNPN and CDR2 SVGIG (reference sequence). Trimming left V 5 bases short and J 6 bases short, with 14 bases between. CDR3 length equals 13 residues. Here the CDR3 reads CAWGLGEGQPQHF. The CDR3 DNA reads TGTGCCTGGGGCCTGGGAGAGGGTCAGCCCCAGCATTTT.

The rearrangement links TRBV5-8 to TRBJ2-1; no definite D call. Deletions cut 4 bases from V and 11 bases from J, with 13 bases between. The CDR3 loop spans 12 amino acids. Germline-derived CDR1 and CDR2 are SGHTS and YDEGEE. The CDR3 here is CASSPGPLKQFF. The CDR3 coding sequence is TGTGCCAGCAGCCCCGGACCCCTCAAGCAGTTCTTC.

This clonotype was seen a few times. This chain uses TRBV6-2 or TRBV6-3 with TRBJ2-2, with D uncertain. The CDR3 runs to 13 residues. CDR1 is MNHEY and CDR2 is SVGEGT in the germline V gene. Trimming cost V 2 bases and J 6 bases, with 7 bases left between them. The CDR3: CASSYVVAGELFF. Here the CDR3 DNA reads TGTGCCAGCAGTTACGTGGTGGCCGGGGAGCTGTTTTTT.

This clonotype was detected ten times or more. The V gene is TRBV6-1, the J gene TRBJ2-1; maybe TRBD1 (5 bases). The CDR3 totals 12 residues. The germline V gene has CDR1 MNHNS and CDR2 SASEGT. V lost 4 bases to trimming and J lost 7 bases, with 8 bases between them. CDR3 region: CASSGQWNEQFF. The CDR3 region has the DNA TGTGCCAGCAGTGGACAGTGGAATGAGCAGTTCTTC.